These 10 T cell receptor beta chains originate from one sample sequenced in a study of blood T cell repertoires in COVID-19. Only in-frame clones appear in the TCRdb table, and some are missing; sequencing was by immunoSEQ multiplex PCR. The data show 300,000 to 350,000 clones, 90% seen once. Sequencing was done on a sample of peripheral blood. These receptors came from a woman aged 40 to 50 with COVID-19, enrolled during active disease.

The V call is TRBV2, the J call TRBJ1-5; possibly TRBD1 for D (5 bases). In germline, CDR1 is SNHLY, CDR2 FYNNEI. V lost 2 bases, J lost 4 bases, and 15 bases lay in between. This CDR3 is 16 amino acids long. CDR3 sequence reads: CASSEYLAGLNQPQHF. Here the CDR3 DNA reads TGTGCCAGCAGTGAATATTTGGCAGGGTTGAATCAGCCCCAGCATTTT. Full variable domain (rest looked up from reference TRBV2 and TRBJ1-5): EPEVTQTPSHQVTQMGQEVILRCVPISNHLYFYWYRQILGQKVEFLVSFYNNEISEKSEIFDDQFSVERPDGSNFTLKIRSTKLEDSAMYFCASSEYLAGLNQPQHFGDGTRLSIL.

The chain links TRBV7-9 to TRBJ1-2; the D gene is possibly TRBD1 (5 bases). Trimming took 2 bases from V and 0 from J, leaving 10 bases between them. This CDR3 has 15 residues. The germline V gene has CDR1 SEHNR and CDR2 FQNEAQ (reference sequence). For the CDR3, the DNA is TGTGCCAGCAGCTTAACAGGTGGCGCTAACTATGGCTACACCTTC. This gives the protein CASSLTGGANYGYTF.

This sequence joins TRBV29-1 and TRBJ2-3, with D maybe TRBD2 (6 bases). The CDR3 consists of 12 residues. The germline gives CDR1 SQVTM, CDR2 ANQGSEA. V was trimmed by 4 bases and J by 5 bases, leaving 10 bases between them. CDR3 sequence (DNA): TGCAGCGTTGGACTAGTGAAAGATACGCAGTATTTT. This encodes CSVGLVKDTQYF.

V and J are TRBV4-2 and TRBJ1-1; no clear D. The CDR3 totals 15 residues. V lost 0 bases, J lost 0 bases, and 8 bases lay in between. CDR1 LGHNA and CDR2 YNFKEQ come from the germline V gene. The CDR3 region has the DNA TGTGCCAGCAGCCAAGAAGCAGGTCTGAACACTGAAGCTTTCTTT. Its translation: CASSQEAGLNTEAFF.

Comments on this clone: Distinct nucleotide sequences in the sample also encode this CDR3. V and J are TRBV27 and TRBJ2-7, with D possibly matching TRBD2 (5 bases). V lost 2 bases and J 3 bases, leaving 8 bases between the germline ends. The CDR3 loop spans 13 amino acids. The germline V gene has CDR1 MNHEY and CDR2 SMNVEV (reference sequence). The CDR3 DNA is TGTGCCAGCAGTTTAGTGGGGAGCTACGAGCAGTACTTC. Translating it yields CASSLVGSYEQYF.

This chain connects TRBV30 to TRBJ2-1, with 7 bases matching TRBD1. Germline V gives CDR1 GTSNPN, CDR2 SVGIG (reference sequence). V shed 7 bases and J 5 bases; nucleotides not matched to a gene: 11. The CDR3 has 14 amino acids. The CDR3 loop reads CASPGQPTNNEQFF. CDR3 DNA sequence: TGTGCCTCGCCGGGACAGCCAACGAACAATGAGCAGTTCTTC.

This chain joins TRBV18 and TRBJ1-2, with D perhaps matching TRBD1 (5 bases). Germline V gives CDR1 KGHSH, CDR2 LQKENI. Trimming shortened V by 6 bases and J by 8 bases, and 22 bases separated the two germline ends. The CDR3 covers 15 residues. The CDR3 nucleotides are TGTGCCAGCTCTTCCTCCCCAACGCAAAAGGGGGGCTACACCTTC. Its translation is CASSSSPTQKGGYTF.

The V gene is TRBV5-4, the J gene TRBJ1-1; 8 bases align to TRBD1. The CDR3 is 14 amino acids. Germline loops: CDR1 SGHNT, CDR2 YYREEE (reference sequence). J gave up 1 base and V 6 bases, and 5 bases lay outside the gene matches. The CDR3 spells CASNPGQGNTEAFF. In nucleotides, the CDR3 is TGTGCCAGCAACCCCGGACAGGGGAACACTGAAGCTTTCTTT. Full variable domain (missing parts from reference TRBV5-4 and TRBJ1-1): ETGVTQSPTHLIKTRGQQVTLRCSSQSGHNTVSWYQQALGQGPQFIFQYYREEENGRGNFPPRFSGLQFPNYSSELNVNALELDDSALYLCASNPGQGNTEAFFGQGTRLTVV.

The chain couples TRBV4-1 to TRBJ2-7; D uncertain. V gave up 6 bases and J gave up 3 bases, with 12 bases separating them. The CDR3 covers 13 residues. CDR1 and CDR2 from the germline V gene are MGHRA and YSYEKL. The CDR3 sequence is CASSRTMNYEQYF. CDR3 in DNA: TGCGCCAGCAGTCGTACTATGAACTACGAGCAGTACTTC.

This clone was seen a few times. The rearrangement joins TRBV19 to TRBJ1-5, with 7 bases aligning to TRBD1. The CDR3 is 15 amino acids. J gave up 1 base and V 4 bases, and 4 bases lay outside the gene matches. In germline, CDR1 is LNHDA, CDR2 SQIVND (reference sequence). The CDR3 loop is CASSTQDRSNQPQHF. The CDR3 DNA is TGTGCCAGTAGTACCCAGGACAGGAGCAATCAGCCCCAGCATTTT.